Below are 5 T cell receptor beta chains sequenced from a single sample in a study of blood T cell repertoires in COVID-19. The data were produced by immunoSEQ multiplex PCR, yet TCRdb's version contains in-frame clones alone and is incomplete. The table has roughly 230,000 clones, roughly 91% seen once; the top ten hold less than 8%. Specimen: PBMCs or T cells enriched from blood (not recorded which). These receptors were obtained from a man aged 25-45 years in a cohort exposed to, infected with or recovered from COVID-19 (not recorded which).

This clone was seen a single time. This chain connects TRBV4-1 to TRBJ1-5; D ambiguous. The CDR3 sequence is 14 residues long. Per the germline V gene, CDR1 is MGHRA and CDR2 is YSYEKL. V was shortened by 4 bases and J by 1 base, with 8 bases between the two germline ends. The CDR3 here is CASSLRQSNQPQHF. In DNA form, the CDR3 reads TGCGCCAGCAGCCTCAGACAAAGCAATCAGCCCCAGCATTTT.

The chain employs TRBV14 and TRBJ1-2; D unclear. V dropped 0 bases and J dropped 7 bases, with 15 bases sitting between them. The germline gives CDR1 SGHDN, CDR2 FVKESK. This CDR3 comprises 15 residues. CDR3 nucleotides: TGTGCCAGCAGCCAAGATAACTACCACGAACGTGGCTACACCTTC. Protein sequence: CASSQDNYHERGYTF.

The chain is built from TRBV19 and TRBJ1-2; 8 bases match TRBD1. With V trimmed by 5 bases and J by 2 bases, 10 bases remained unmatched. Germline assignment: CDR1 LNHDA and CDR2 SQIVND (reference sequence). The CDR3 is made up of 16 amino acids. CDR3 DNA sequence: TGTGCCAGTAGTGGCCGGGACAGGCTAGGGAACTATGGCTACACCTTC. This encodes CASSGRDRLGNYGYTF. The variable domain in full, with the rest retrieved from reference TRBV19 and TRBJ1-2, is DGGITQSPKYLFRKEGQNVTLSCEQNLNHDAMYWYRQDPGQGLRLIYYSQIVNDFQKGDIAEGYSVSREKKESFPLTVTSAQKNPTAFYLCASSGRDRLGNYGYTFGSGTRLTVV.

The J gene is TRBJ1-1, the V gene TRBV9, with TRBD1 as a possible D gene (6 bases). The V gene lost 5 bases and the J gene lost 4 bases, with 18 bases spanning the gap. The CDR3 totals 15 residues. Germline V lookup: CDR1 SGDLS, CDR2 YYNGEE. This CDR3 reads CASSRSSQGSTEAFF. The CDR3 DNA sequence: TGTGCCAGCAGTCGTTCCTCCCAGGGGAGCACTGAAGCTTTCTTT.

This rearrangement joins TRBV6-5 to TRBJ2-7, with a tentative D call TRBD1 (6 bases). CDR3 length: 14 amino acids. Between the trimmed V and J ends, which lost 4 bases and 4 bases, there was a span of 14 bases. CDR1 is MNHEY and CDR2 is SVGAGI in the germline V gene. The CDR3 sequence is CASSFRGGAYEQYF. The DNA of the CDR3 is TGTGCCAGCAGTTTCCGAGGGGGTGCGTACGAGCAGTACTTC.